Below, 30 T cell receptor beta chains from the same sample are listed, as sequenced in a study of cytomegalovirus exposure and HLA in healthy donors. A multiplex PCR was run with 60 Vbeta primers and 13 Jbeta primers. Libraries were prepared by immunoSEQ multiplex PCR; TCRdb keeps only in-frame clonotypes and omits some of them. The repertoire has fewer than 100,000 clones, approximately 75% of them found once; the top ten carry under 4%. What was sequenced was PBMCs. These receptors all come from a woman between 40 and 50 years old in good health and CMV-seronegative.

The V and J genes are TRBV9 and TRBJ1-2, with TRBD1 matching over 8 bases. There are 15 residues in the CDR3. Per the germline V gene, CDR1 is SGDLS and CDR2 is YYNGEE. The J segment lost 4 bases and the V segment lost 4 bases, leaving 9 bases of the junction unmatched. CDR3 nucleotide sequence: TGTGCCAGCAGCTCAGGACAGGGTCGGGCCTATGGCTACACCTTC. Protein: CASSSGQGRAYGYTF.

The CDR3 spells CASSDNRGSEAFF. The CDR3 DNA follows: TGTGCCAGCAGCGATAACAGGGGATCTGAAGCTTTCTTT. The rearrangement joins TRBV7-6 to TRBJ1-1, with 7 bases fitting TRBD1. V was pared by 5 bases and J by 6 bases, with 6 bases of the junction left unmatched. Germline V gene data show CDR1 as SGHVS and CDR2 as FNYEAQ. The CDR3 length is 13 residues.

The chain combines TRBV5-1 with TRBJ2-7, with D perhaps matching TRBD1 (6 bases). The CDR3 contains 15 residues. CDR1 is SGHRS, CDR2 YFSETQ, per germline. V was clipped by 4 bases and J by 6 bases, with 20 bases between them. The DNA of the CDR3 is TGCGCCAGCAGCGTCGGACAGTCCCGGGCTCCCGAGCAGTACTTC. Residues: CASSVGQSRAPEQYF.

The rearrangement uses TRBV30 and TRBJ2-4; D possibly corresponds to TRBD2 (6 bases). Trimming removed 7 bases from V and 8 bases from J, with 18 bases in between. The germline gives CDR1 GTSNPN, CDR2 SVGIG (reference sequence). This CDR3 is 13 amino acids long. CDR3 coding DNA: TGTGCCTTCTCCGGGACTCCAGTTTACATTCAGTACTTC. Its translation is CAFSGTPVYIQYF.

The chain combines TRBV5-8 with TRBJ2-1; D remains unclear. Germline V CDR1 and CDR2: SGHTS, YDEGEE. The V gene lost 0 bases and the J gene lost 0 bases, with 10 bases spanning the gap. The CDR3 spans 16 residues. CDR3 sequence (DNA): TGTGCCAGCAGCTTGGGGTCGAGGAGCTCCTACAATGAGCAGTTCTTC. Its protein product is CASSLGSRSSYNEQFF. The variable domain in full, completed from reference TRBV5-8 and TRBJ2-1, reads EAGVTQSPTHLIKTRGQQATLRCSPISGHTSVYWYQQALGLGLQFLLWYDEGEERNRGNFPPRFSGRQFPNYSSELNVNALELEDSALYLCASSLGSRSSYNEQFFGPGTRLTVL.

CDR3 bases: TGTGCCAGCAGCTTTAGGCTAGCGGGGGCCGGGGAGCTGTTTTTT. Amino acids: CASSFRLAGAGELFF. V is TRBV7-3 and J is TRBJ2-2; 10 bases line up with TRBD2. Germline CDR1 is SGHTA and CDR2 is FQGTGA. The V segment lost 3 bases and the J segment 6 bases; nucleotides outside the gene matches: 4. This CDR3 region has 15 residues.

This clone was seen more than once but under ten times. This rearrangement joins TRBV7-9 to TRBJ1-5, with 10 bases identical to TRBD1. CDR3 size: 14 residues. Germline V gene sequence: CDR1 SEHNR, CDR2 FQNEAQ (reference sequence). The V and J ends lost 5 bases and 5 bases, in that order; junction bases with no gene match: 3. The CDR3 protein is CASSQDRGYQPQHF. The CDR3 DNA sequence: TGTGCCAGCAGCCAGGACAGGGGGTATCAGCCCCAGCATTTT.

This clone was recorded once. J is TRBJ1-2 and V is TRBV4-3; 7 bases are a match to TRBD1. V was clipped by 3 bases and J by 0 bases; unmatched bases: 4. The CDR3 is made up of 15 amino acids. The V gene's germline CDR1 is LGHNA and CDR2 YSLEER. The CDR3 reads CASSQGDRSNYGYTF. CDR3 DNA: TGCGCCAGCAGCCAGGGGGACAGATCTAACTATGGCTACACCTTC.

The chain combines TRBV27 with TRBJ2-6; no firm D call. Trimming pared 5 bases from V and 4 bases from J, leaving 12 bases between. The CDR3 is 15 amino acids. The germline V gene has CDR1 MNHEY and CDR2 SMNVEV (reference sequence). CDR3: CASSPLSSGANVLTF. The CDR3 DNA reads TGTGCCAGCAGTCCTCTTAGCTCCGGGGCCAACGTCCTGACTTTC.

The chain couples TRBV9 to TRBJ1-6; tentatively, D is TRBD1 (5 bases). Trimming took off 0 bases at V and 7 bases at J, with 11 bases between the two ends. Germline V gives CDR1 SGDLS, CDR2 YYNGEE. This CDR3 has 15 residues. The CDR3 here is CASSVEAGLNSPLHF. CDR3 nucleotides: TGTGCCAGCAGCGTAGAGGCAGGGCTGAATTCACCCCTCCACTTT.

The rearrangement links TRBV29-1 to TRBJ1-1; D gene unclear. This CDR3 has 13 amino acids. CDR1 is SQVTM and CDR2 is ANQGSEA in the germline V gene. V was cut by 5 bases and J by 3 bases, with 13 bases left in between. CDR3 sequence reads: CSVWQRRDTEAFF. The DNA for the CDR3 is TGCAGCGTTTGGCAGCGGAGGGACACTGAAGCTTTCTTT.

The CDR3 spells CASILAGVGGELFF. The CDR3 DNA follows: TGTGCCAGCATACTAGCGGGGGTTGGCGGGGAGCTGTTTTTT. This rearrangement joins TRBV5-6 to TRBJ2-2, with 11 bases identical to TRBD2. V lost 6 bases and J lost 7; bases outside the gene matches: 5. CDR3 size: 14 residues. CDR1 is SGHDT and CDR2 is YYEEEE in the germline V gene.

The chain combines TRBV19 with TRBJ2-7; a weak D match, TRBD1 (6 bases). The CDR3 sequence is 14 residues long. The ends were cut back, 6 bases at V and 0 bases at J, with 12 bases in the middle. Looked up from germline, CDR1 is LNHDA and CDR2 is SQIVND (reference sequence). The CDR3 DNA follows: TGTGCCAGTAGAGGGGACAAGAGCTCCTACGAGCAGTACTTC. Translated, it gives CASRGDKSSYEQYF.

The chain couples TRBV28 to TRBJ2-5; TRBD2 agrees at 7 bases. Germline CDR1 MDHEN, CDR2 SYDVKM. There are 12 residues in the CDR3. Germline trimming cut 10 bases from V and 2 bases from J; bases unmatched to any gene: 4. CDR3 sequence: CATAGLQETQYF. For the CDR3, the DNA is TGTGCCACCGCGGGACTACAAGAGACCCAGTACTTC.

The chain carries TRBV11-3 and TRBJ2-5; possibly TRBD2 for D (5 bases). This CDR3 has 15 residues. Germline CDR1 SGHNT, CDR2 YENEEA. Trimming removed 1 base from V and 5 bases from J, with 14 bases in between. This CDR3 reads CASSLGAGARETQYF. The CDR3 nucleotides are TGTGCCAGCAGCTTAGGGGCGGGTGCGAGGGAGACCCAGTACTTC.

CDR3 sequence (DNA): TGTGCCAGCAGTGAAGTGCCGGCGGGGGGGCAGAAGACCCAGTACTTC. Its protein is CASSEVPAGGQKTQYF. The chain couples TRBV6-1 to TRBJ2-5, with 9 bases identical to TRBD2. Germline CDR1 reads MNHNS; CDR2 reads SASEGT. V was clipped by 1 base and J by 6 bases; unmatched bases: 9. CDR3 length equals 16 residues.

This chain uses TRBV19 with TRBJ1-2; possibly TRBD1 for D (6 bases). CDR1 is LNHDA and CDR2 is SQIVND in the germline V gene (reference sequence). Trimming stripped 3 bases from V and 4 bases from J, with 15 bases between. This CDR3 region has 15 residues. The CDR3 protein is CASSIQDRSFYGYTF. Written as DNA, the CDR3 is TGTGCCAGTAGTATTCAGGACAGATCTTTCTATGGCTACACCTTC.

The V gene is TRBV9, the J gene TRBJ1-2; maybe TRBD1 (6 bases). Germline V gene data show CDR1 as SGDLS and CDR2 as YYNGEE. V lost 4 bases and J 5 bases, leaving 15 bases between the germline ends. The CDR3 is 14 amino acids. CDR3 in amino acids: CASSPHLDSYGYTF. The CDR3 DNA reads as TGTGCCAGCAGCCCCCACTTGGACAGTTATGGCTACACCTTC.

J is TRBJ2-7 and V is TRBV9; perhaps TRBD2 as D (7 bases). The CDR3 covers 15 residues. Germline values: CDR1 SGDLS, CDR2 YYNGEE. V dropped 4 bases and J dropped 2 bases, with 16 bases sitting between them. DNA of the CDR3: TGTGCCAGCAGCCGCCGGGGGGACACTCCCTACGAGCAGTACTTC. It yields the protein CASSRRGDTPYEQYF.

This clone came up a few times. The rearrangement joins TRBV27 to TRBJ1-4; D call uncertain. The V gene's germline CDR1 is MNHEY and CDR2 SMNVEV (reference sequence). The CDR3 has 11 residues. Trimming shortened V by 6 bases and J by 7 bases, and 6 bases separated the two germline ends. The CDR3 region is CASSRGEKLFF. The CDR3 DNA reads as TGTGCCAGCAGCCGGGGTGAAAAACTGTTTTTT.

CDR3 protein: CASSLGSGTGDTEAFF. CDR3 nucleotide sequence: TGTGCCAGCAGCTTAGGCTCCGGGACAGGGGACACTGAAGCTTTCTTT. The gene calls are TRBV11-3 and TRBJ1-1, with 10 bases fitting TRBD1. The germline V gene encodes CDR1 SGHNT and CDR2 YENEEA. The CDR3 is made up of 16 amino acids. The junction had 5 bases not matched to a gene; V was cut back by 1 base and J by 3 bases. The whole variable domain, filled in from reference TRBV11-3 and TRBJ1-1, reads EAGVVQSPRYKIIEKKQPVAFWCNPISGHNTLYWYLQNLGQGPELLIRYENEEAVDDSQLPKDRFSAERLKGVDSTLKIQPAELGDSAVYLCASSLGSGTGDTEAFFGQGTRLTVV.

The chain couples TRBV30 to TRBJ2-5; possible D gene TRBD1, 5 bases. The germline V gene has CDR1 GTSNPN and CDR2 SVGIG (reference sequence). This CDR3 has 12 residues. V lost 2 bases and J 7 bases, leaving 11 bases between the germline ends. The CDR3 DNA sequence: TGTGCCTGGAGTACAGGCTTCAGGACCCAGTACTTC. Protein sequence: CAWSTGFRTQYF.

J is TRBJ2-1 and V is TRBV30, with a tentative D call TRBD1 (6 bases). The CDR3 contains 16 residues. Germline CDR1 reads GTSNPN; CDR2 reads SVGIG (reference sequence). V was trimmed by 2 bases and J by 7 bases, leaving 21 bases between them. CDR3 protein: CAWSRLRGRGFNEQFF. The CDR3 DNA sequence: TGTGCCTGGAGTCGCCTCAGGGGACGCGGATTTAATGAGCAGTTCTTC.

The genes are TRBV18 and TRBJ1-1; D call uncertain. V lost 2 bases to trimming and J lost 5 bases, with 9 bases between them. There are 13 residues in the CDR3. Germline CDR1 KGHSH, CDR2 LQKENI. In DNA, the CDR3 is TGTGCCAGCTCACCAACGCGGGAGACTGAAGCTTTCTTT. Translation: CASSPTRETEAFF.

In nucleotides, the CDR3 is TGTGCCAGCAGTCCGACGGGACAGTGGGACACTGAAGCTTTCTTT. Its translation: CASSPTGQWDTEAFF. The chain employs TRBV6-4 and TRBJ1-1; 7 nucleotides match TRBD1. With V trimmed by 5 bases and J by 3 bases, 9 bases remained unmatched. CDR1 is MRHNA, CDR2 SNTAGT, per germline. The CDR3 length is 15 residues.

The chain employs TRBV9 and TRBJ1-4; the match to TRBD1 covers 9 bases. This CDR3 spans 13 amino acids. Unmatched junction bases numbered 1, after V lost 4 bases and J lost 6 bases. Per germline, CDR1 SGDLS and CDR2 YYNGEE. Written as DNA, the CDR3 is TGTGCCAGCAGCCGACAGGGGGATGAAAAACTGTTTTTT. Amino acids: CASSRQGDEKLFF.

This sequence joins TRBV4-3 and TRBJ1-2, with 7 bases that match TRBD1. CDR1 is LGHNA, CDR2 YSLEER, per germline. The CDR3 contains 17 residues. With 0 bases clipped from V and 0 bases from J, the junction kept 7 bases outside the gene matches. CDR3 residues: CASSQEQGLVANYGYTF. The CDR3, as DNA: TGCGCCAGCAGCCAAGAACAGGGGTTGGTGGCTAACTATGGCTACACCTTC.

V usage is TRBV7-9 and J usage is TRBJ2-7; weak D call: TRBD1 (5 bases). The length of the CDR3 is 12 residues. Per the germline V gene, CDR1 is SEHNR and CDR2 is FQNEAQ (reference sequence). Trimming stripped 5 bases from V and 4 bases from J, with 9 bases between. The CDR3 loop reads CASSVTAYEQYF. The CDR3 nucleotides read TGTGCCAGCAGCGTGACAGCATACGAGCAGTACTTC.

This chain uses TRBV15 with TRBJ2-7, with 11 nucleotides matching TRBD1. Trimming removed 3 bases from V and 3 bases from J; junction bases left unmatched: 4. The CDR3 is 15 residues long. Germline V CDR1 and CDR2: LNHNV, YYDKDF (reference sequence). The CDR3, as DNA: TGTGCCACCAGCAGTGGCGGGACAGGGGGCTACGAGCAGTACTTC. This codes for CATSSGGTGGYEQYF.

The chain joins TRBV4-2 to TRBJ1-2; 7 bases fit TRBD1. The germline V gene encodes CDR1 LGHNA and CDR2 YNFKEQ. J was trimmed by 7 bases and V by 1 base; bases with no gene match: 6. CDR3 length: 14 residues. CDR3 sequence reads: CASSQVGTAGGYTF. The CDR3 DNA reads TGTGCCAGCAGCCAAGTTGGGACAGCTGGTGGCTACACCTTC.